Each of the 14 T cell receptor beta chains below was sequenced from the same sample in a study of cytomegalovirus exposure and HLA in healthy donors (dated by TCRdb to about 2017). Libraries were constructed by the immunoSEQ multiplex PCR assay. A mixture of 60 forward primers for TCR Vbeta segments and 13 reverse primers for TCR Jbeta segments was used in the multiplex PCR. Not all clones reach the TCRdb copy of this immuneACCESS table, which keeps in-frame sequences only. Checked studies attribute under half of the gap to unresolved V genes and leave the rest unexplained. For this sample there are 200,000 or so clones; roughly 87% appear just once. The ten largest make up 0.2% to 0.3% of the sample. Specimen: PBMCs. These receptors were taken from a girl under three years old in good health and CMV-seronegative.

The V call is TRBV6-5, the J call TRBJ2-1, with D perhaps TRBD2 (5 bases). The germline V and J ends were trimmed by 3 bases and 0 bases, with 12 bases remaining between them. The CDR3 is made up of 16 amino acids. Per the germline V gene, CDR1 is MNHEY and CDR2 is SVGAGI. In DNA form, the CDR3 reads TGTGCCAGCAGTTATTCCCGGACTTCCTCCTACAATGAGCAGTTCTTC. It encodes CASSYSRTSSYNEQFF.

V is TRBV18 and J is TRBJ1-5; TRBD1 matches 9 bases. The CDR3 length is 16 residues. CDR1 and CDR2 (germline): KGHSH, LQKENI. With 4 bases clipped from V and 0 bases from J, the junction kept 4 bases outside the gene matches. CDR3 protein: CASSRGDRASNQPQHF. The CDR3 DNA follows: TGTGCCAGCTCACGGGGGGACAGGGCTAGCAATCAGCCCCAGCATTTT.

This chain links TRBV7-3 with TRBJ2-1, with D possibly TRBD1 on 6 matching bases. The CDR3 covers 14 residues. The V end was cut by 5 bases, the J end by 3 bases, with 11 bases between. CDR1 SGHTA and CDR2 FQGTGA come from the germline V gene. The CDR3 sequence: CASSPQGYYNEQFF. CDR3 nucleotides: TGTGCCAGCAGCCCGCAGGGGTACTACAATGAGCAGTTCTTC.

This clone has a handful of counts. This rearrangement joins TRBV25-1 to TRBJ1-5; maybe TRBD1 (5 bases). V shed 2 bases and J shed 4 bases, with 9 bases lying between them. This CDR3 is 14 amino acids long. Germline loops: CDR1 MGHDK, CDR2 SYGVNS. CDR3 residues: CASSEPSGNQPQHF. In DNA form, the CDR3 reads TGTGCCAGCAGTGAACCGTCAGGGAATCAGCCCCAGCATTTT.

This chain connects TRBV7-6 to TRBJ2-2; D perhaps matches TRBD1 (6 bases). Germline CDR1 and CDR2: SGHVS and FNYEAQ. V lost 4 bases and J lost 4, with 13 bases in between. CDR3 length: 15 amino acids. The CDR3, as DNA: TGTGCCAGCAGCTCGTTTACAGGGTTCACCGGGGAGCTGTTTTTT. Protein sequence: CASSSFTGFTGELFF.

The V and J genes are TRBV7-8 and TRBJ1-5; D ambiguous. The CDR3 totals 12 residues. The V and J ends lost 4 bases and 4 bases respectively, with 5 bases between them. Germline loops: CDR1 SGHVS, CDR2 FQNEAQ. CDR3 sequence (DNA): TGTGCCAGCAGCTGGCAGAATCAGCCCCAGCATTTT. Translation: CASSWQNQPQHF.

The rearrangement links TRBV18 to TRBJ1-2; D not resolved. The CDR3 covers 15 residues. Trimming stripped 4 bases from V and 4 bases from J, with 16 bases between. From germline, CDR1 is KGHSH and CDR2 LQKENI. The CDR3 spells CASSLDSSPLYGYTF. CDR3 coding DNA: TGTGCCAGCTCACTAGACTCCAGTCCCCTCTATGGCTACACCTTC.

The chain carries TRBV9 and TRBJ2-3; 9 bases fit TRBD2. There are 17 residues in the CDR3. The ends lost 3 bases at V and 0 bases at J; junction bases unmatched: 8. Germline V gives CDR1 SGDLS, CDR2 YYNGEE. The CDR3 is CASSAQTLAGSTDTQYF. The DNA for the CDR3 is TGTGCCAGCAGCGCCCAAACTCTAGCGGGGAGCACAGATACGCAGTATTTT.

This chain's CDR3 is CASSLLTGVSYEQYF. CDR3 in DNA: TGTGCCAGCAGCTTACTTACCGGGGTCTCCTACGAGCAGTACTTC. This rearrangement joins TRBV13 to TRBJ2-7, with a tentative D call TRBD2 (5 bases). Germline-derived CDR1 and CDR2 are PRHDT and FYEKMQ (reference sequence). Trimming cost V 2 bases and J 0 bases, with 11 bases left between them. The CDR3 has 15 residues.

This chain uses TRBV7-2 with TRBJ2-7, with D perhaps matching TRBD1 (6 bases). The CDR3 covers 14 residues. Germline V gene lookup returns CDR1 SGHTA and CDR2 FQGNSA. Trimming left V 4 bases short and J 1 base short, with 11 bases between. The CDR3 here is CASSSSTGSYEQYF. In nucleotides, the CDR3 is TGTGCCAGCAGCTCCTCGACAGGATCCTACGAGCAGTACTTC.

The genes are TRBV30 and TRBJ2-4, with D uncertain. CDR1 GTSNPN and CDR2 SVGIG come from the germline V gene (reference sequence). The CDR3 is made up of 13 amino acids. V gave up 3 bases and J gave up 0 bases, with 6 bases separating them. The chain's CDR3 is CAWRGLAKNIQYF. CDR3 sequence (DNA): TGTGCCTGGAGGGGCCTAGCCAAAAACATTCAGTACTTC. The whole variable domain, filled in from reference TRBV30 and TRBJ2-4, reads SQTIHQWPATLVQPVGSPLSLECTVEGTSNPNLYWYRQAAGRGLQLLFYSVGIGQISSEVPQNLSASRPQDRQFILSSKKLLLSDSGFYLCAWRGLAKNIQYFGAGTRLSVL.

V gene TRBV5-1 combines with J gene TRBJ2-2; TRBD2 agrees at 7 bases. From germline, CDR1 is SGHRS and CDR2 YFSETQ. The CDR3 has 17 residues. V gave up 3 bases and J gave up 6 bases; unmatched junction bases: 14. The CDR3 protein is CASSSSVGLVIAGELFF. CDR3 coding DNA: TGCGCCAGCAGCTCGTCTGTTGGACTAGTTATTGCCGGGGAGCTGTTTTTT.

The chain uses TRBV10-3 and TRBJ1-2; 10 nucleotides match TRBD1. The V gene's germline CDR1 is ENHRY and CDR2 SYGVKD. The CDR3 contains 15 residues. Trimming removed 6 bases from V and 4 bases from J; junction bases left unmatched: 8. The chain's CDR3 is CAISGGQGRIYGYTF. As DNA, the CDR3 is TGTGCCATCAGCGGGGGACAGGGGAGGATCTATGGCTACACCTTC.

This clone was counted between two and nine times. The chain combines TRBV6-1 with TRBJ2-1; 15 bases are shared with TRBD2. The J segment lost 0 bases and the V segment lost 4 bases, leaving 1 base of the junction unmatched. Germline values: CDR1 MNHNS, CDR2 SASEGT. The CDR3 has 17 amino acids. The CDR3 DNA reads as TGTGCCAGCAGTGGGACTAGCGGGGGGGCCTCCTACAATGAGCAGTTCTTC. It yields the protein CASSGTSGGASYNEQFF.